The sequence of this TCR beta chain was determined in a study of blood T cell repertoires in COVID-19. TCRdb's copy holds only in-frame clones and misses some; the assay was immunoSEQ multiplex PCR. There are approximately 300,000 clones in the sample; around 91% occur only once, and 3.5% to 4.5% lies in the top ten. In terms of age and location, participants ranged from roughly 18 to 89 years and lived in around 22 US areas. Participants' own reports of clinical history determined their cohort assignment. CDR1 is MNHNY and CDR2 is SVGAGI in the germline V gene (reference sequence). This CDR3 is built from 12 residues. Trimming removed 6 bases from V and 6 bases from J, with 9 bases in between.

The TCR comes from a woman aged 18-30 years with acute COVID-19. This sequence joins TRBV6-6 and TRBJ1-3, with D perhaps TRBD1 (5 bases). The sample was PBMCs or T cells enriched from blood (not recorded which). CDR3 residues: CASSRVENTIYF. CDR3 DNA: TGTGCCAGCAGCAGGGTAGAAAACACCATATATTTT.